One sample yielded the 27 T cell receptor beta chains listed below, sequenced in a study of shared clonotypes between healthy human individuals (dated by TCRdb to about 2020). The library was prepared using the immunoSEQ multiplex PCR assay. Here the immuneACCESS table is served through TCRdb, limited to in-frame sequences with V and J called. Missing clones are a known gap in these copies; in checked studies unresolved V genes cover under half, and the rest lacks a known reason. This sample is represented by about 490,000 clones; 76% of them were singletons. The leading ten clones occupy 10% to 15% of the sample. Sample: PBMCs. The receptors here all came from a woman aged 40 to 50 in good health. Some clones in this sample may be carry-over from other donors' samples.

The chain carries TRBV5-4 and TRBJ2-5, with D possibly being TRBD1 or TRBD2 (6 bases each). This CDR3 has 15 residues. Germline V gene data show CDR1 as SGHNT and CDR2 as YYREEE (reference sequence). Trimming pared 0 bases from V and 3 bases from J, leaving 12 bases between. The CDR3 region is CASSLEGGSEETQYF. The CDR3 DNA sequence: TGTGCCAGCAGCTTGGAAGGGGGGTCCGAAGAGACCCAGTACTTC.

This chain joins TRBV7-9 and TRBJ2-3; TRBD2 might be the D (6 bases). V was clipped by 3 bases and J by 4 bases, with 17 bases between them. The CDR3 totals 16 residues. Germline loops: CDR1 SEHNR, CDR2 FQNEAQ (reference sequence). The CDR3 region is CASSFPPGLNADTQYF. For the CDR3, the DNA is TGTGCCAGCAGCTTTCCACCGGGACTCAACGCAGATACGCAGTATTTT.

This clone came up a few times. V gene TRBV19 combines with J gene TRBJ2-3; D remains ambiguous. Per germline, CDR1 LNHDA and CDR2 SQIVND (reference sequence). V lost 7 bases, J lost 1 base, and 9 bases lay in between. The CDR3 contains 13 residues. The CDR3 region is CASMGLGTDTQYF. The CDR3 DNA is TGTGCCAGTATGGGATTAGGCACAGATACGCAGTATTTT.

This rearrangement joins TRBV4-1 to TRBJ2-3, with 8 bases identical to TRBD2. Germline CDR1 reads MGHRA; CDR2 reads YSYEKL. With 1 base clipped from V and 5 bases from J, the junction kept 5 bases outside the gene matches. The CDR3 consists of 15 residues. The CDR3 DNA reads TGCGCCAGCAGCCAAGCCGGGACTAGGGGAGATACGCAGTATTTT. Its translation is CASSQAGTRGDTQYF.

Comments on this clone: Additional DNA sequences in this sample encode the identical CDR3. The V gene is TRBV5-1, the J gene TRBJ2-3; maybe TRBD2 (7 bases). The V gene's germline CDR1 is SGHRS and CDR2 YFSETQ. Trimming removed 0 bases from V and 3 bases from J, with 11 bases in between. This CDR3 region has 15 residues. CDR3 sequence reads: CASSLDGGRTDTQYF. Here the CDR3 DNA reads TGCGCCAGCAGCTTGGACGGGGGGCGGACAGATACGCAGTATTTT.

This clone appeared a few times. This chain joins TRBV9 and TRBJ2-7; D gene uncertain. Germline CDR1 and CDR2: SGDLS and YYNGEE. CDR3 length equals 14 residues. V was clipped by 0 bases and J by 3 bases, with 10 bases between them. For the CDR3, the DNA is TGTGCCAGCAGCGTAGGGGCCCAAGACTACGAGCAGTACTTC. It is translated as CASSVGAQDYEQYF.

This clone was observed a handful of times. The V gene is TRBV5-8, the J gene TRBJ1-5; tentatively, D is TRBD1 (5 bases). The germline V and J ends were trimmed by 4 bases and 9 bases, with 20 bases remaining between them. From germline, CDR1 is SGHTS and CDR2 YDEGEE. The CDR3 spans 15 residues. CDR3 bases: TGTGCCAGCAGCCCACTGGGGGGTCTAGGTTGGCCCCAGCATTTT. Protein product: CASSPLGGLGWPQHF.

The table lists this clone with a few counts. The V gene is TRBV7-6, the J gene TRBJ2-7; D might be TRBD2 (5 bases). The ends were cut back, 3 bases at V and 7 bases at J, with 16 bases in the middle. Germline V lookup: CDR1 SGHVS, CDR2 FNYEAQ. The CDR3 is 14 amino acids. The CDR3 region has the DNA TGTGCCAGCAGCTTCGGCGGGTCACTGGGGGAGCAGTACTTC. Translation: CASSFGGSLGEQYF. The complete variable domain, with remaining parts taken from reference TRBV7-6 and TRBJ2-7, reads GAGVSQSPRYKVTKRGQDVALRCDPISGHVSLYWYRQALGQGPEFLTYFNYEAQQDKSGLPNDRFSAERPEGSISTLTIQRTEQRDSAMYRCASSFGGSLGEQYFGPGTRLTVT.

The chain recombines TRBV5-6 with TRBJ2-1; 9 positions match TRBD2. The CDR3 totals 15 residues. With V trimmed by 2 bases and J by 7 bases, 7 bases remained unmatched. CDR1 and CDR2 from the germline V gene are SGHDT and YYEEEE. The chain's CDR3 is CASSLEAGGRNEQFF. The CDR3 coding sequence is TGTGCCAGCAGCTTAGAAGCGGGAGGTAGGAATGAGCAGTTCTTC.

The rearrangement joins TRBV30 to TRBJ1-3, with D possibly being TRBD1 (5 bases). The germline V gene encodes CDR1 GTSNPN and CDR2 SVGIG (reference sequence). There are 15 residues in the CDR3. Trimming removed 4 bases from V and 4 bases from J, with 17 bases in between. The CDR3 is CAWTVGPGQGNTIYF. In DNA, the CDR3 is TGTGCCTGGACTGTGGGTCCAGGGCAAGGAAACACCATATATTTT.

V and J are TRBV18 and TRBJ2-7; 7 bases match TRBD1. V shed 4 bases and J 2 bases; nucleotides not matched to a gene: 11. Germline assignment: CDR1 KGHSH and CDR2 LQKENI. The CDR3 sequence is 16 residues long. The CDR3 protein is CASSRARMDRTYEQYF. CDR3 sequence (DNA): TGTGCCAGCTCACGCGCCCGAATGGACAGGACCTACGAGCAGTACTTC.

Concerning this clone: This likely stems from a read error, as it lies one base from a far larger clone. V gene TRBV6-1 combines with J gene TRBJ1-1; D uncertain. Germline lookup yields CDR1 MNHNS and CDR2 SASEGT. Trimming left V 6 bases short and J 4 bases short, with 9 bases between. This CDR3 contains 12 residues. The CDR3 spells CASRQGRTEAFF. The CDR3 region has the DNA TGTGCCAGCAGGCAAGGGCGCACTGAAGCTTTCTTT.

This clone appeared a few times. The chain recombines TRBV11-2 with TRBJ2-4; tentatively, D is TRBD1 (5 bases). V was trimmed by 0 bases and J by 2 bases, leaving 23 bases between them. Germline assignment: CDR1 SGHAT and CDR2 FQNNGV. The CDR3 totals 20 residues. The CDR3 nucleotides read TGTGCCAGCAGCTTAGAGCCCATGACTTACAGGAGTAAGTCCAAAAACATTCAGTACTTC. Translating it yields CASSLEPMTYRSKSKNIQYF.

The chain combines TRBV10-3 with TRBJ2-7; D perhaps matches TRBD2 (6 bases). V was shortened by 8 bases and J by 3 bases, with 23 bases between the two germline ends. This CDR3 comprises 16 residues. The germline gives CDR1 ENHRY, CDR2 SYGVKD. CDR3 protein: CAIGGTAGDPNYEQYF. DNA for the CDR3: TGTGCCATCGGGGGGACGGCTGGGGATCCGAACTACGAGCAGTACTTC.

This sequence joins TRBV2 and TRBJ1-4; the D gene is possibly TRBD1 (5 bases). Trimming shortened V by 7 bases and J by 3 bases, and 12 bases separated the two germline ends. The CDR3 contains 14 residues. Germline-derived CDR1 and CDR2 are SNHLY and FYNNEI. The CDR3 reads CASTYWGSNEKLFF. The CDR3, as DNA: TGTGCCAGCACCTATTGGGGGTCTAATGAAAAACTGTTTTTT. Supplemented by reference TRBV2 and TRBJ1-4, the full variable domain reads EPEVTQTPSHQVTQMGQEVILRCVPISNHLYFYWYRQILGQKVEFLVSFYNNEISEKSEIFDDQFSVERPDGSNFTLKIRSTKLEDSAMYFCASTYWGSNEKLFFGSGTQLSVL.

CDR3 bases: TGTGCCAGCAGCCAAGATCCCACACTCATAAACTACAATGAGCAGTTCTTC. This gives the protein CASSQDPTLINYNEQFF. The chain employs TRBV4-2 and TRBJ2-1; unclear D gene. This CDR3 contains 17 residues. Trimming cost V 0 bases and J 3 bases, with 15 bases left between them. Germline V gene sequence: CDR1 LGHNA, CDR2 YNFKEQ.

CDR3: CAISERGEGQGDYGYTF. The CDR3 nucleotides read TGTGCCATCAGTGAAAGAGGGGAGGGACAGGGAGACTATGGCTACACCTTC. V gene TRBV10-3 combines with J gene TRBJ1-2; TRBD1 agrees at 9 bases. CDR1 and CDR2 (germline): ENHRY, SYGVKD. The CDR3 totals 17 residues. Trimming took 3 bases from V and 3 from J; bases not matched to a gene: 11.

The chain couples TRBV27 to TRBJ2-7; D assignment may be TRBD1 or TRBD2 (5 bases each). The germline CDR1 and CDR2 sequences are MNHEY and SMNVEV (reference sequence). The CDR3 length is 16 residues. V was pared by 5 bases and J by 3 bases, with 20 bases between. CDR3 sequence reads: CASSHSGGRSNYEQYF. The CDR3 nucleotides are TGTGCCAGCAGTCATAGTGGGGGACGGTCCAACTACGAGCAGTACTTC.

The V call is TRBV19, the J call TRBJ2-7, with D possibly being TRBD2 (5 bases). Germline lookup yields CDR1 LNHDA and CDR2 SQIVND (reference sequence). CDR3 size: 16 residues. Trimming stripped 5 bases from V and 0 bases from J, with 17 bases between. The CDR3 DNA reads TGTGCCAGTAGTCCATATCGCTGGGAGAACTCCTACGAGCAGTACTTC. As protein: CASSPYRWENSYEQYF.

The rearrangement joins TRBV7-8 to TRBJ2-1; 14 bases line up with TRBD2. The CDR3 is made up of 15 amino acids. The V segment lost 6 bases and the J segment 7 bases; nucleotides outside the gene matches: 5. The germline CDR1 and CDR2 sequences are SGHVS and FQNEAQ. The DNA for the CDR3 is TGTGCCAGCAGACTGACTAGCGGGAGGGGGAATGAGCAGTTCTTC. It encodes CASRLTSGRGNEQFF.

The V call is TRBV7-9, the J call TRBJ2-5; a weak D match, TRBD2 (7 bases). CDR1 is SEHNR, CDR2 FQNEAQ, per germline (reference sequence). CDR3 size: 13 residues. Trimming left V 11 bases short and J 5 bases short, with 18 bases between. This CDR3 reads CAHRGGAGETQYF. Here the CDR3 DNA reads TGTGCCCACCGTGGGGGGGCTGGGGAGACCCAGTACTTC. The full variable domain, rest sourced from reference TRBV7-9 and TRBJ2-5, is DTGVSQNPRHKITKRGQNVTFRCDPISEHNRLYWYRQTLGQGPEFLTYFQNEAQLEKSRLLSDRFSAERPKGSFSTLEIQRTEQGDSAMYLCAHRGGAGETQYFGPGTRLLVL.

This rearrangement joins TRBV11-3 to TRBJ2-5; 7 positions agree with TRBD2. Per germline, CDR1 SGHNT and CDR2 YENEEA. V shed 5 bases, J shed 3 bases, and the junction held 6 bases outside the gene matches. The CDR3 sequence is 14 residues long. CDR3 in amino acids: CASSPRRGEETQYF. The CDR3 region has the DNA TGTGCCAGCAGCCCCCGACGGGGGGAAGAGACCCAGTACTTC.

The CDR3 DNA follows: TGTGCCAGTAGTATAGTGGCTAGCTCCTACAATGAGCAGTTCTTC. The encoded protein is CASSIVASSYNEQFF. The chain recombines TRBV19 with TRBJ2-1, with unresolved D. The V gene lost 1 base and the J gene lost 0 bases, with 7 bases spanning the gap. The germline V gene has CDR1 LNHDA and CDR2 SQIVND (reference sequence). The CDR3 is 15 residues long.

The chain carries TRBV5-4 and TRBJ1-3; D gene uncertain. The length of the CDR3 is 20 residues. Germline V gene lookup returns CDR1 SGHNT and CDR2 YYREEE (reference sequence). V was trimmed by 3 bases and J by 4 bases, leaving 29 bases between them. CDR3 protein: CASSSPRPPLGRVLGNTIYF. The CDR3 DNA sequence: TGTGCCAGCAGCTCTCCCAGACCCCCCCTAGGAAGGGTGCTCGGAAACACCATATATTTT.

The chain joins TRBV5-1 to TRBJ2-5; 13 nucleotides line up with TRBD2. V lost 3 bases and J lost 4; bases outside the gene matches: 6. This CDR3 comprises 16 residues. Per germline, CDR1 SGHRS and CDR2 YFSETQ. The CDR3 reads CASSSLLAGGTETQYF. The CDR3 DNA is TGCGCCAGCAGCTCCTTACTAGCGGGAGGGACAGAGACCCAGTACTTC.

The chain has TRBV7-3 and TRBJ2-2; D gene unclear. Trimming took 5 bases from V and 1 from J, leaving 8 bases between them. CDR3 length equals 14 residues. Germline-derived CDR1 and CDR2 are SGHTA and FQGTGA. The CDR3 DNA follows: TGTGCCAGCAGCCTCTCTTTGAACACCGGGGAGCTGTTTTTT. This sequence encodes CASSLSLNTGELFF.

Details on this clone: At one end, the junction sequence differs from germline, possibly due to a read error. The same CDR3 can be traced to other DNA sequences in this sample. The J gene is TRBJ1-1, the V gene TRBV11-2, with 8 bases aligning to TRBD1. Germline values: CDR1 SGHAT, CDR2 FQNNGV. This CDR3 contains 12 residues. CDR3 protein: CASSTGGTEAFF. In DNA, the CDR3 is TGTGCCAGCAGTACAGGGGGTACTGAGGCTTTCTTT.